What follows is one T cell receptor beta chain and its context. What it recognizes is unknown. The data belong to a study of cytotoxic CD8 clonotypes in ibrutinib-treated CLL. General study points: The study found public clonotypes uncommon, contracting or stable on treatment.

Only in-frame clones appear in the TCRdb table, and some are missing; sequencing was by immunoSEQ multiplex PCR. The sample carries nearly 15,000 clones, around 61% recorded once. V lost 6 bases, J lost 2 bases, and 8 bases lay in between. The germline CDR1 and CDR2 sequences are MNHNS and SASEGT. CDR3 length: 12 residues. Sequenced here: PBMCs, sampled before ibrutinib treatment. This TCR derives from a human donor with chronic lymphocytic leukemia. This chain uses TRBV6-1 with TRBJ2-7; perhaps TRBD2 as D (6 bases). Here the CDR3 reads CASSLATYEQYF. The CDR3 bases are TGTGCCAGCAGCCTAGCGACCTACGAGCAGTACTTC.